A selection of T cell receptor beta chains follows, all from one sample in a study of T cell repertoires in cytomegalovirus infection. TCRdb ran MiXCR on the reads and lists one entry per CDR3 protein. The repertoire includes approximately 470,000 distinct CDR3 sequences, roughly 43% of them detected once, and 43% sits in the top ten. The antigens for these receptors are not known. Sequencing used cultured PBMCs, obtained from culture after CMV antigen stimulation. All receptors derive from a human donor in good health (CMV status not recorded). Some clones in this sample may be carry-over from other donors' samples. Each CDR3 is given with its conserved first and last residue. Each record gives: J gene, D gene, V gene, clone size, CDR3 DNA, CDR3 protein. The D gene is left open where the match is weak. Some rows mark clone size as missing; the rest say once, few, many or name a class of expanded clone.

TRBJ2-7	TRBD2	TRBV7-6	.	TGTGCCAGCAGCGCAGGACTAGCGGGAGTGGGAAGAACCTACGAGCAGTACTTC	CASSAGLAGVGRTYEQYF
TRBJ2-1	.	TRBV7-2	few	TGTGCCAGCAGCTTAGCGGTGCATAACAATGAGCAGTTCTTC	CASSLAVHNNEQFF
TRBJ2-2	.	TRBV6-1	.	TGTGCCAGCAGTGAATTAGGTGGTACCGGGGAGCTGTTTTTT	CASSELGGTGELFF
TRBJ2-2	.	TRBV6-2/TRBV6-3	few	TGTGCCAGCAGTTACCCCCAGACGACCGGGGAGCTGTTTTTT	CASSYPQTTGELFF
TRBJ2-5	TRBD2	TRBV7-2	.	TGTGCCAGCAGCCTAGCAGGGGGGAAGCGGGGGGCCTACCAAGAGACCCAGTACTTC	CASSLAGGKRGAYQETQYF
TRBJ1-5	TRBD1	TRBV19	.	TGTGCCAGTAGTATAGCACAGGGGGCGAGTGGGAATCAGCCCCAGCATTTT	CASSIAQGASGNQPQHF
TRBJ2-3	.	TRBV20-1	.	TGCAGTGCTAGAAGACAGTCTGCCACAGATACGCAGTATTTT	CSARRQSATDTQYF
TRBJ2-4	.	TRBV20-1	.	TGCAGTGCTACCAGCTCCGGCGACATTCAGTACTTC	CSATSSGDIQYF
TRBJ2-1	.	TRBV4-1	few	TGCGCCAGCAGCCAACCTGCCGGGAATGAGAATGAGCAGTTCTTC	CASSQPAGNENEQFF
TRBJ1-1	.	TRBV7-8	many	TGTGCCAGCAGCTTTGACCGGGACCCCCGACGGGCGAACACTGAAGCTTTCTTT	CASSFDRDPRRANTEAFF
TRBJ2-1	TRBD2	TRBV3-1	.	TGTGCCAGCAGCCCCAGCCTAGCGGGAGGGAGGAATGAGCAGTTCTTC	CASSPSLAGGRNEQFF
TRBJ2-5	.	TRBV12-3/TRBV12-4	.	TGTGCCAGCACCGATATGGGGGATCAAGAGACCCAGTACTTC	CASTDMGDQETQYF
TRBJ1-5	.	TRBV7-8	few	TGTGCCAGCAGCACCGGCCTGGGCAGCAATCAGCCCCAGCATTTT	CASSTGLGSNQPQHF
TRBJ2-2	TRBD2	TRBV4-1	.	TGCGCCAGCAGCCAAGAATGGTCACTAGCGGGTCCTGAGCTGTTTTTT	CASSQEWSLAGPELFF
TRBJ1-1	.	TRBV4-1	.	TGCGCCAGCAGCCAAGGGCCGGGAGGGTACACTGAAGCTTTCTTT	CASSQGPGGYTEAFF
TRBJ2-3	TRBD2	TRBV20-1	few	TGCAGTGCTAGGGTCAGCGGGAGCGCCAGCACAGATACGCAGTATTTT	CSARVSGSASTDTQYF
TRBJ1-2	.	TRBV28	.	TGTGCCAGCAGTCCCTCCCCGGGGGGGGCGTACTATGGCTACACCTTC	CASSPSPGGAYYGYTF
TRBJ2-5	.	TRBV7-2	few	TGTGCCAGCAGTTCAGGATGGGTGGAGACCCAGTACTTC	CASSSGWVETQYF
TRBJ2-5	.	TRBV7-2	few	TGTGCCAGCAGCTCGTCTCCGGGGGGCTGGGTCGAGACCCAGTACTTC	CASSSSPGGWVETQYF
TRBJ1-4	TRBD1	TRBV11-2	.	TGTGCCAGCAGCTTAGGGGGACAGGGTCGAGGGGAAAAACTGTTTTTT	CASSLGGQGRGEKLFF
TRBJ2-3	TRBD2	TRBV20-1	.	TGCAGTGCTAGTCTAGAGACTAGCCGGGAGGATACGCAGTATTTT	CSASLETSREDTQYF
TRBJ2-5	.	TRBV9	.	TGTGCCAGCAGCGCCCTCACGGAGACCCAGTACTTC	CASSALTETQYF
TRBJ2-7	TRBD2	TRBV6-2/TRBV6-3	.	TGTGCCAGCAGCCGGCCTAGCGGGAGGGCCTATTCGTACGAGCAGTACTTC	CASSRPSGRAYSYEQYF
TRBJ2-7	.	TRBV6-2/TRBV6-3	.	TGTGCCAGCAGTTACGAGGGAGTACTACGCGAGCAGTACTTC	CASSYEGVLREQYF
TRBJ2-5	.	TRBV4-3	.	TGCGCCAGCAGCCAAGACTGGCAATTCCAAGAGACCCAGTACTTC	CASSQDWQFQETQYF
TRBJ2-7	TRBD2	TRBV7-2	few	TGTGCCAGCAGCACCTCTAGCGGCTCCTACGAGCAGTACTTC	CASSTSSGSYEQYF
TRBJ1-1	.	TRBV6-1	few	TGTGCCAACCCCACGGGGCAGCAGACCATTCGAGAGAACACTGAAGCTTTCTTT	CANPTGQQTIRENTEAFF
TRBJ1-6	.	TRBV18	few	TGTGCCAGCTCACCAACGGGCCAGGCCAGTGGTTCACCCCTCCACTTT	CASSPTGQASGSPLHF
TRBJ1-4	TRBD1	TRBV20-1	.	TGCAGTGCTGGGACAGTTGCAACTAATGAAAAACTGTTTTTT	CSAGTVATNEKLFF
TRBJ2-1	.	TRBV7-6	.	TGTGCCAGCAGCTTAGCAGGGGGATCAAATACCTACAATGAGCAGTTCTTC	CASSLAGGSNTYNEQFF